Sequencing of this TCR beta chain was carried out in a study of blood T cell repertoires in COVID-19. The CDR3 loop spans 16 amino acids. J lost 7 bases, V lost 5 bases, and 11 bases had no gene match. From germline, CDR1 is SGHTA and CDR2 FQGNSA. Clones were read by immunoSEQ multiplex PCR, and TCRdb kept only the in-frame ones, dropping some. This table has tens of thousands of clones, roughly 89% appearing once. This sequence originates from a man between 60 and 70 years old with acute or convalescent COVID-19. The rearrangement joins TRBV7-2 to TRBJ2-1; 10 positions match TRBD1. Specimen: peripheral blood. CDR3 residues: CASSLRDRGFENEQFF. DNA of the CDR3: TGTGCCAGCAGCCTAAGGGACAGGGGTTTTGAGAATGAGCAGTTCTTC.